This T cell receptor (beta chain) was recovered during a study of shared clonotypes between healthy human individuals. Trimming left V 4 bases short and J 1 base short, with 10 bases between. The CDR3 is 13 amino acids. Germline CDR1 is SQVTM and CDR2 is ANQGSEA. Profiled with immunoSEQ multiplex PCR; TCRdb holds only in-frame clones, not every one. The sample includes about 110,000 clones, about 70% of them seen just once. Sample: memory CD8+ T cells sorted from blood. The subset denotes: CD45RO+ cells pooled with CCR7-negative TemRA cells. This receptor was obtained from a woman in her twenties or thirties in good health. The chain employs TRBV29-1 and TRBJ1-1; D perhaps matches TRBD1 (5 bases). CDR3 protein: CSVGDAKNTEAFF. The CDR3 coding sequence is TGCAGCGTTGGGGACGCAAAGAACACTGAAGCTTTCTTT.